Listed below are T cell receptor beta chains from one sample, sequenced in a study of T-cell reconstitution after alpha-beta-depleted transplantation in children. TCRdb reprocessed the PCR reads with MiXCR, giving one entry per CDR3 protein. Here the sample spans about 270,000 distinct CDR3 sequences, approximately 9.8% being singletons. The sample in question was PBMCs from the stem cell graft donor, obtained from the stem cell graft. The receptors were gathered from a human donor who donated a stem cell graft to a child with SCID. CDR3s include the opening cysteine and the closing phenylalanine or tryptophan. The D gene is left open where the match is weak. Expanded clones are given a class, and other clones once, few, many or no size at all.

few	TRBD1	TRBV19	TRBJ2-1	CASSVNRGSGEQFF	TGTGCCAGTAGTGTCAACAGGGGATCGGGGGAGCAGTTCTTC
-	TRBD1	TRBV18	TRBJ1-5	CASSPRDRGFNQPQHF	TGTGCCAGCTCACCACGGGACAGGGGTTTCAATCAGCCCCAGCATTTT
-	TRBD2	TRBV5-1	TRBJ2-5	CASSTNLAGWQETQYF	TGCGCCAGCAGCACCAACCTAGCGGGGTGGCAAGAGACCCAGTACTTC
few	-	TRBV5-4	TRBJ2-5	CASSLDRVGGRETQYF	TGTGCCAGCAGCTTGGATCGGGTTGGGGGCCGAGAGACCCAGTACTTC
few	TRBD2	TRBV7-3	TRBJ2-1	CASSESGLAVPYNEQFF	TGTGCCAGCAGCGAAAGTGGACTAGCGGTACCTTACAATGAGCAGTTCTTC
many	TRBD2	TRBV5-1	TRBJ2-5	CASSLIAGVQETQYF	TGCGCCAGCAGCTTGATAGCGGGGGTACAAGAGACCCAGTACTTC
-	TRBD1	TRBV5-6	TRBJ2-1	CASNGDSCYNEQFF	TGTGCCAGCAATGGGGACAGCTGCTACAATGAGCAGTTCTTC
few	-	TRBV12-3/TRBV12-4	TRBJ2-1	CASSQSGYNEQFF	TGTGCCAGCAGTCAGAGTGGGTACAATGAGCAGTTCTTC
few	-	TRBV10-3	TRBJ1-2	CAISSWEALDGYTF	TGTGCCATCAGTTCCTGGGAGGCATTGGACGGCTACACCTTC
-	-	TRBV12-3/TRBV12-4	TRBJ2-2	CASSKGASTGELFF	TGTGCCAGCAGTAAAGGGGCGAGTACCGGGGAGCTGTTTTTT
few	TRBD2	TRBV4-1	TRBJ2-1	CASSHEPGTSGGRSYNEQFF	TGCGCCAGCAGCCATGAACCCGGGACTAGCGGGGGGCGGTCCTACAATGAGCAGTTCTTC
many	-	TRBV21-1	TRBJ2-2	CASSKKPPWTPNTGELFF	TGTGCCAGCAGCAAAAAACCGCCCTGGACACCGAACACCGGGGAGCTGTTTTTT
many	TRBD1	TRBV6-6	TRBJ1-2	CASSSGQLYGYTF	TGTGCCAGCAGCTCGGGACAGCTCTATGGCTACACCTTC
many	-	TRBV3-1	TRBJ2-1	CASSHRRSGSYNEQFF	TGTGCCAGCAGCCACCGCCGTAGCGGCTCCTACAATGAGCAGTTCTTC
-	-	TRBV5-1	TRBJ1-3	CASSTLGFSSPGNTIYF	TGCGCCAGCAGCACGTTGGGTTTTAGTTCTCCTGGAAACACCATATATTTT
many	-	TRBV12-3/TRBV12-4	TRBJ1-2	CASSLGGQIYGYTF	TGTGCCAGCAGTTTAGGCGGACAGATCTATGGCTACACCTTC
few	-	TRBV11-2	TRBJ1-1	CASSAPGRGQTEAFF	TGTGCCAGCAGCGCCCCCGGGCGGGGGCAAACTGAAGCTTTCTTT
few	-	TRBV20-1	TRBJ1-1	CSAIGIDKKGNTEAFF	TGCAGTGCTATAGGGATAGATAAGAAGGGGAACACTGAAGCTTTCTTT
few	-	TRBV12-3/TRBV12-4	TRBJ1-5	CASSLDTAGNQPQHF	TGTGCCAGCAGCCTGGACACGGCGGGTAATCAGCCCCAGCATTTT
many	-	TRBV25-1	TRBJ1-1	CASSEAGVNTEAFF	TGTGCCAGCAGTGAAGCGGGGGTGAACACTGAAGCTTTCTTT
-	-	TRBV12-3/TRBV12-4	TRBJ2-1	CASSPRQQPNEQFF	TGTGCCAGCAGTCCCCGACAACAACCCAATGAGCAGTTCTTC
-	-	TRBV7-9	TRBJ2-1	CASSFPQGGGNNEQFF	TGTGCCAGCAGCTTTCCCCAGGGAGGGGGCAACAATGAGCAGTTCTTC
-	-	TRBV11-2	TRBJ1-6	CASSLGQRNSPLHF	TGTGCCAGCAGCCTCGGTCAGCGTAATTCACCCCTCCACTTT
few	-	TRBV7-8	TRBJ1-2	CASSLGDPNYGYTF	TGTGCCAGCAGCTTGGGGGATCCTAACTATGGCTACACCTTC
-	-	TRBV18	TRBJ2-3	CASSPPGNSDTQYF	TGTGCCAGCTCACCACCTGGCAACTCAGATACGCAGTATTTT
few	TRBD1	TRBV10-3	TRBJ2-7	CAISGTGTYEQYF	TGTGCCATCAGCGGGACAGGAACCTACGAGCAGTACTTC
-	-	TRBV20-1	TRBJ2-1	CSAMASAYNEQFF	TGCAGTGCTATGGCTAGCGCCTACAATGAGCAGTTCTTC
many	-	TRBV6-5	TRBJ1-1	CASSSGGYTEAFF	TGTGCCAGCAGTTCAGGAGGGTATACTGAAGCTTTCTTT
few	TRBD1	TRBV12-3/TRBV12-4	TRBJ1-2	CASSFSDRGGGYTF	TGTGCCAGCAGTTTTAGCGACAGGGGTGGAGGCTACACCTTC
few	TRBD2	TRBV3-1	TRBJ2-3	CASSLDFERGSTDTQYF	TGTGCCAGCAGCCTTGATTTCGAGCGGGGGAGCACAGATACGCAGTATTTT
many	TRBD1	TRBV11-2	TRBJ1-1	CASSSSTGGNTEAFF	TGTGCCAGCAGCAGTTCGACAGGGGGAAACACTGAAGCTTTCTTT
-	-	TRBV12-3/TRBV12-4	TRBJ2-7	CASSTPLSYEQYF	TGTGCCAGCAGCACCCCTCTCTCCTACGAGCAGTACTTC
few	-	TRBV12-3/TRBV12-4	TRBJ2-2	CASKSATTPGELFF	TGTGCCAGCAAAAGTGCTACGACACCCGGGGAGCTGTTTTTT
few	-	TRBV7-9	TRBJ2-7	CASNRETYEQYF	TGTGCCTCTAACAGGGAGACCTACGAGCAGTACTTC
many	-	TRBV5-1	TRBJ2-1	CASSLEGNEQFF	TGCGCCAGCAGCTTGGAAGGTAATGAGCAGTTCTTC
many	-	TRBV20-1	TRBJ2-3	CSAPDDFTDTQYF	TGCAGTGCTCCCGATGATTTCACAGATACGCAGTATTTT
many	-	TRBV7-9	TRBJ1-3	CASSLVAGNTIYF	TGTGCCAGCAGCTTAGTGGCCGGAAACACCATATATTTT
-	-	TRBV3-1	TRBJ1-1	CASGVPQAFF	TGTGCCAGCGGCGTCCCCCAAGCTTTCTTT
-	TRBD1	TRBV7-6	TRBJ2-5	CASSSPGGQGAMEKTQYF	TGTGCCAGCAGCTCCCCAGGGGGCCAGGGGGCGATGGAGAAGACCCAGTACTTC
-	-	TRBV10-3	TRBJ2-5	CAISAEGYQETQYF	TGTGCCATCAGTGCTGAAGGGTACCAAGAGACCCAGTACTTC
-	-	TRBV7-8	TRBJ2-3	CASSLVIGVADTQYF	TGTGCCAGCAGCTTAGTTATAGGGGTCGCAGATACGCAGTATTTT
-	-	TRBV9	TRBJ1-6	CASSVDSPNNSPLHF	TGTGCCAGCAGCGTAGACAGCCCCAATAATTCACCCCTCCACTTT
-	-	TRBV11-3	TRBJ2-2	CASSLKPGNTGELFF	TGTGCCAGCAGCTTAAAACCAGGCAACACCGGGGAGCTGTTTTTT
-	TRBD2	TRBV15	TRBJ2-1	CATRRTSGKYNEQFF	TGTGCCACCAGGCGGACTAGCGGGAAGTACAATGAGCAGTTCTTC
-	TRBD2	TRBV12-3/TRBV12-4	TRBJ2-1	CASSLEGKLAGGSVFF	TGTGCCAGCAGTTTAGAGGGTAAACTAGCGGGGGGCTCTGTCTTCTTC
few	-	TRBV2	TRBJ2-4	CASSERAQRANIQYF	TGTGCCTCCTCTGAAAGGGCTCAAAGGGCAAACATTCAGTACTTC
many	TRBD1	TRBV5-1	TRBJ1-1	CASRGRDAVQGQEAFF	TGCGCCAGCAGGGGACGGGACGCTGTACAGGGACAGGAAGCTTTCTTT
many	-	TRBV20-1	TRBJ1-6	CSARNREGNSPLHF	TGCAGTGCTAGAAACAGGGAGGGTAATTCACCCCTCCACTTT
many	TRBD1	TRBV12-3/TRBV12-4	TRBJ1-1	CASSPLRTGENTEAFF	TGTGCCAGCAGTCCCCTTCGAACAGGGGAGAACACTGAAGCTTTCTTT
-	-	TRBV7-8	TRBJ2-7	CASSLFEGLVF	TGTGCCAGCAGCTTATTCGAGGGCCTGGTCTTC
few	-	TRBV20-1	TRBJ2-7	CSARGGGGQLIQPTPYEQYF	TGCAGTGCTAGGGGAGGTGGGGGACAGCTAATACAGCCTACGCCCTACGAGCAGTACTTC
-	-	TRBV20-1	TRBJ2-1	CSARTGSPEQFF	TGCAGTGCTAGAACAGGGTCCCCTGAGCAGTTCTTC
-	-	TRBV29-1	TRBJ2-5	CSSMDYKETQYF	TGCAGCTCTATGGACTACAAGGAGACCCAGTACTTC
few	TRBD1	TRBV5-1	TRBJ2-1	CASSLGQGPTEQFF	TGCGCCAGCAGCTTAGGACAGGGCCCCACTGAGCAGTTCTTC
many	-	TRBV12-3/TRBV12-4	TRBJ2-7	CASSLTREQYF	TGTGCCAGCAGCCTTACTCGTGAGCAGTACTTC
few	-	TRBV12-3/TRBV12-4	TRBJ1-5	CASSWGQGHQPQHF	TGTGCCAGCAGTTGGGGGCAGGGTCATCAGCCCCAGCATTTT
once	-	TRBV4-1	TRBJ2-7	CASSHPGISYEQYF	TGCGCCAGCAGCCACCCCGGGATCTCCTACGAGCAGTACTTC